Below, 3 T cell receptor beta chains from the same sample are listed, as sequenced in a study of T cell repertoires in cytomegalovirus infection. In TCRdb, the reads were re-called with MiXCR into one record per CDR3 protein. Of around 310,000 distinct CDR3 sequences in the sample, about a sixth were seen once. The material sequenced was PBMCs. These receptors originate from a human donor in good health (CMV status not recorded). Some clones in this sample may be carry-over from other donors' samples.

This clonotype is a singleton in its sample. The rearrangement uses TRBV12-3 or TRBV12-4 and TRBJ1-1, with TRBD1 matching over 11 bases. V was pared by 3 bases and J by 10 bases, with 4 bases of the junction left unmatched. This CDR3 is built from 13 residues. CDR3 nucleotides: TGTGCCAGCAGTTTGGACAGGGGGCGTAGAGCTTTCTTT. Translation gives CASSLDRGRRAFF.

This clonotype was seen a few times. This chain connects TRBV11-2 to TRBJ2-5; D remains unclear. Germline V CDR1 and CDR2: SGHAT, FQNNGV. V lost 1 base, J lost 6 bases, and 18 bases lay in between. The CDR3 contains 16 residues. The CDR3 DNA reads as TGTGCCAGCAGCTTAGGCCCGGCACTGATGGTTCAGACCCAGTACTTC. It yields the protein CASSLGPALMVQTQYF.

This clonotype was counted at least ten times. The J gene is TRBJ1-1, the V gene TRBV28; 9 bases are shared with TRBD1. Germline values: CDR1 MDHEN, CDR2 SYDVKM. Losses at the gene ends were 2 bases for V and 6 bases for J; bases not matched to a gene: 4. CDR3 length: 14 residues. The CDR3 sequence: CASSLGTGKPEAFF. The CDR3, as DNA: TGTGCCAGCAGTTTAGGGACAGGGAAACCTGAAGCTTTCTTT.